This T cell receptor (beta chain) stems from a study of identical twins. At least ten counts were recorded for this clonotype. CDR3 length equals 14 residues. Germline loops: CDR1 DFQATT, CDR2 SNEGSKA (reference sequence). Trimming stripped 3 bases from V and 4 bases from J, with 14 bases between. MiXCR, applied by TCRdb to the 5' RACE reads, yields one record per CDR3 protein. Seen here are 550,000 to 700,000 distinct CDR3 sequences, 21% observed once, and the top ten hold approximately 4.5%. The sample also formed part of further work on T cells expressing NK-cell markers.

The chain recombines TRBV20-1 with TRBJ2-3; D gene unclear. The specimen was PBMCs. The TCR was taken from a woman under 30 in good health. CDR3 bases: TGCAGTGCTAGTCCAGAGTTGGTAGCAGATACGCAGTATTTT. The encoded protein is CSASPELVADTQYF.